Following are 2 T cell receptor beta chains from one sample sequenced in a study of radiotherapy plus CTLA-4 blockade in lung cancer. Sequenced by immunoSEQ multiplex PCR; TCRdb stores in-frame clones only, minus some. The sample records around 59,000 clones, 70% to 85% being singletons. Sequencing used peripheral blood, obtained from a patient treated with radiotherapy plus ipilimumab. Receptor source: a human donor with non-small cell lung cancer who had a partial response to radiotherapy plus ipilimumab.

In this sample, this clone turned up once. This sequence joins TRBV15 and TRBJ2-5; possible D gene TRBD2, 6 bases. The better agreement between TRBJ2-7 and the DNA end casts doubt on the J call. Germline V lookup: CDR1 LNHNV, CDR2 YYDKDF (reference sequence). The length of the CDR3 is 16 residues. The CDR3 DNA reads as TGTGCCACCAGCAGAGGCGGAGGGGCGACTTCCTACGAGCAGTACTTC. Protein product: CATSRGGGATSYEQYF.

The chain carries TRBV5-1 and TRBJ2-2; tentatively, D is TRBD1 (5 bases). This CDR3 has 14 amino acids. The germline V and J ends were trimmed by 0 bases and 4 bases, with 7 bases remaining between them. Germline V gives CDR1 SGHRS, CDR2 YFSETQ. CDR3 sequence reads: CASSLEGATGELFF. CDR3 in DNA: TGCGCCAGCAGCTTGGAAGGGGCCACCGGGGAGCTGTTTTTT.